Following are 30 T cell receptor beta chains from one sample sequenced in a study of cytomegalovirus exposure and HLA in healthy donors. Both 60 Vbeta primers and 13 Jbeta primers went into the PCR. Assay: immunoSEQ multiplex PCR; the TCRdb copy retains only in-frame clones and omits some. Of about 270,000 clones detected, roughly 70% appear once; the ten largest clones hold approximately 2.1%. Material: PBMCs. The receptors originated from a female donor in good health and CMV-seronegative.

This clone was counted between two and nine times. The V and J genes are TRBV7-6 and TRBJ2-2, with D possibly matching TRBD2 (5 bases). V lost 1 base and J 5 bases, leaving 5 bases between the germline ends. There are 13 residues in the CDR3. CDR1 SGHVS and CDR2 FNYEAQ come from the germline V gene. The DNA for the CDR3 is TGTGCCAGCAGCTTAGGGGAGACCGGGGAGCTGTTTTTT. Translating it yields CASSLGETGELFF.

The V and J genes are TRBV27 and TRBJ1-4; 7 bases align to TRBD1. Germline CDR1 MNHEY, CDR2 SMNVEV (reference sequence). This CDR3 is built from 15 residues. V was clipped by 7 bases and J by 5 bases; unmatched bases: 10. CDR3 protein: CASKSGTVLNEKLFF. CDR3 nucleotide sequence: TGTGCCAGCAAATCGGGGACAGTACTAAATGAAAAACTGTTTTTT. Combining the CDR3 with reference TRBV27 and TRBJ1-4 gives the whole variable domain EAQVTQNPRYLITVTGKKLTVTCSQNMNHEYMSWYRQDPGLGLRQIYYSMNVEVTDKGDVPEGYKVSRKEKRNFPLILESPSPNQTSLYFCASKSGTVLNEKLFFGSGTQLSVL.

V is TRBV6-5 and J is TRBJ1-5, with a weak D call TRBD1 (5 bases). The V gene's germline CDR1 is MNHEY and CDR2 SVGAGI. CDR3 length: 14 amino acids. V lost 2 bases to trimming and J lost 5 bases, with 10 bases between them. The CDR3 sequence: CASSYSRADQPQHF. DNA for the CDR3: TGTGCCAGCAGTTACAGCAGGGCCGATCAGCCCCAGCATTTT.

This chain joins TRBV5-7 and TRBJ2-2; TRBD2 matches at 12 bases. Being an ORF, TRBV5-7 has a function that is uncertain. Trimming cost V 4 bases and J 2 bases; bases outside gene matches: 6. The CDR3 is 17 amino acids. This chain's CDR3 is CASSVTSGRGNTGELFF. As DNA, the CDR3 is TGTGCCAGCAGCGTGACTAGCGGGAGAGGAAACACCGGGGAGCTGTTTTTT.

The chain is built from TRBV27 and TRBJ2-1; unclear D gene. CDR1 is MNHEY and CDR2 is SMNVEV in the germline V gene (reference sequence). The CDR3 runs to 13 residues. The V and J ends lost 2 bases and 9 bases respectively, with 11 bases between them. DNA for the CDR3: TGTGCCAGCAGTTTAGGTACGGTGAGTGAGCAGTTCTTC. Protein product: CASSLGTVSEQFF.

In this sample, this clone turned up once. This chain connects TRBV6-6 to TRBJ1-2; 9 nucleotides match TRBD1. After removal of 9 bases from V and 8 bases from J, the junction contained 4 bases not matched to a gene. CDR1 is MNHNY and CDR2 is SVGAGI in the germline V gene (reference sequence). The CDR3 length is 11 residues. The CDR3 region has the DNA TGTGCCAGTGGGGACAGGGTCGGCTACACCTTC. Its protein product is CASGDRVGYTF.

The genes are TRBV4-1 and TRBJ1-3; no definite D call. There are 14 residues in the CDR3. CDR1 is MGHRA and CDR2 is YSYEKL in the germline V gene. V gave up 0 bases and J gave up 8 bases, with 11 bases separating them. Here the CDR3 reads CASSQEWFQDTIYF. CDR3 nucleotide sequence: TGCGCCAGCAGCCAAGAATGGTTTCAGGACACCATATATTTT.

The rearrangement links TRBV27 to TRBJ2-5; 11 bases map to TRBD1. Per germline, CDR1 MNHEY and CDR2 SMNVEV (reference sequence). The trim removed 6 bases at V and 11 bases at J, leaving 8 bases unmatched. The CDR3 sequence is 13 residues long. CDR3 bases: TGTGCCAGCAGCCCGGACAGGGGGCGTGAGCAGTACTTC. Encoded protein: CASSPDRGREQYF.

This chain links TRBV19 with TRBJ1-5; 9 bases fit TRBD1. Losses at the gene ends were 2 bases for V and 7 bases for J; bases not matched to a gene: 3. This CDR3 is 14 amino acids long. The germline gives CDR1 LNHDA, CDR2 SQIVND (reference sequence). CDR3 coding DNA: TGTGCCAGTAGTATATCGGGACAGGGACAGCCCCAGCATTTT. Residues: CASSISGQGQPQHF.

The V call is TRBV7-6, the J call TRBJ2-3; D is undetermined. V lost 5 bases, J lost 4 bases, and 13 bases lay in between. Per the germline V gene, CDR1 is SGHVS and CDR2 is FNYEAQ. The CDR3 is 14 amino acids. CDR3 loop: CASSQHIRADTQYF. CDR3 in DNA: TGTGCCAGCAGCCAACATATTCGGGCAGATACGCAGTATTTT. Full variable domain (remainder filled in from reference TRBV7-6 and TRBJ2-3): GAGVSQSPRYKVTKRGQDVALRCDPISGHVSLYWYRQALGQGPEFLTYFNYEAQQDKSGLPNDRFSAERPEGSISTLTIQRTEQRDSAMYRCASSQHIRADTQYFGPGTRLTVL.

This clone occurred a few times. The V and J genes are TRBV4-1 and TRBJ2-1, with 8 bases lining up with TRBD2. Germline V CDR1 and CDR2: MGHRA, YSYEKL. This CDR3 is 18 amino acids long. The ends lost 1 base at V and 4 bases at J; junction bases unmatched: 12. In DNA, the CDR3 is TGCGCCAGCAGCCAAGGTCGGACTACTAGCGGAATATACAATGAGCAGTTCTTC. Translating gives CASSQGRTTSGIYNEQFF.

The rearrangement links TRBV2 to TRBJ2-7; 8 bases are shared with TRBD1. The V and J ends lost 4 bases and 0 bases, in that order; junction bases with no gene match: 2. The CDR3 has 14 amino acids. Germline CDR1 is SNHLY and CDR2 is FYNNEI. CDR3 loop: CASSADRGSYEQYF. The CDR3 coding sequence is TGTGCCAGCAGTGCTGACAGGGGCTCCTACGAGCAGTACTTC.

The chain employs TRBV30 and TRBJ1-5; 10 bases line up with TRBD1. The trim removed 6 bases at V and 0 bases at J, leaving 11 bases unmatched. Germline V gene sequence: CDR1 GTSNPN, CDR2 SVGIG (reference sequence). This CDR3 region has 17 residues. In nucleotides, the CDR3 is TGTGCCTGCCTTAGGACAGGGGGTACATATAGCAATCAGCCCCAGCATTTT. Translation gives CACLRTGGTYSNQPQHF.

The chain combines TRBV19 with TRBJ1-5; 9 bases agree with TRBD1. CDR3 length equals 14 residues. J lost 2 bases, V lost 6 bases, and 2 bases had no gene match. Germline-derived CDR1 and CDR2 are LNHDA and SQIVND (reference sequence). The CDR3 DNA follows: TGTGCCAGTAGGGACAGGGGAGGCAATCAGCCCCAGCATTTT. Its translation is CASRDRGGNQPQHF.

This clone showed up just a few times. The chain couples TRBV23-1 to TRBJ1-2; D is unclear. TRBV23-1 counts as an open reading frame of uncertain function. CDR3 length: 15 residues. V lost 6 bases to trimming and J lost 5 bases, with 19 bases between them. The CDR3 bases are TGCGCCAGCAGGCCACCGCCTACTTATTGTTATGGCTACACCTTC. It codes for CASRPPPTYCYGYTF.

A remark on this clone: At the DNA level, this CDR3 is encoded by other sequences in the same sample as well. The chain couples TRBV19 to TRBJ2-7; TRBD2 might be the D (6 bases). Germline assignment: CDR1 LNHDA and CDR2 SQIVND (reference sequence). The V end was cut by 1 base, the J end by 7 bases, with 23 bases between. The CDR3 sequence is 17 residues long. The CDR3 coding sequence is TGTGCCAGTAGTATAGCTCGGCGGGGCGCCACCTTCTATGAGCAGTACTTC. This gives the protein CASSIARRGATFYEQYF.

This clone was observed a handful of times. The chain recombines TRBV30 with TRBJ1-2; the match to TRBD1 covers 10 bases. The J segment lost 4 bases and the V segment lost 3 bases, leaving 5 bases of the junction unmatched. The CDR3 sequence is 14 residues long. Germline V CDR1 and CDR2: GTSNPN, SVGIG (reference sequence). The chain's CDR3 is CAWRTGGDPYGYTF. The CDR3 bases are TGTGCCTGGAGGACAGGGGGCGACCCCTATGGCTACACCTTC.

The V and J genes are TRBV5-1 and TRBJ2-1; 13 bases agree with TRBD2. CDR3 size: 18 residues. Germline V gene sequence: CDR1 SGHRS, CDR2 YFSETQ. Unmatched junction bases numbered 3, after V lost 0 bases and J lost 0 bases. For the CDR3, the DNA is TGCGCCAGCAGCTTGGGACTAGCGGGAGGTTTCTCCTACAATGAGCAGTTCTTC. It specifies CASSLGLAGGFSYNEQFF.

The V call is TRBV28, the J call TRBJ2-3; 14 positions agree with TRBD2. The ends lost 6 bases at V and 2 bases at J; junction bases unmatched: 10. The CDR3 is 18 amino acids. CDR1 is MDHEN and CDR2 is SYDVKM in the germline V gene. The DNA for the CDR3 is TGTGCCAGCAGCCCGGGACTAGCGGGAGTAGGTGTCACAGATACGCAGTATTTT. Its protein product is CASSPGLAGVGVTDTQYF.

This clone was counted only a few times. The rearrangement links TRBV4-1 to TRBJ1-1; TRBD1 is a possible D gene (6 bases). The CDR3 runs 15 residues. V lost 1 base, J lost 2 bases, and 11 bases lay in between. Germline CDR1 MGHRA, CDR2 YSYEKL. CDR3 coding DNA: TGCGCCAGCAGCCAAGTTCCGGACAGAAACACTGAAGCTTTCTTT. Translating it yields CASSQVPDRNTEAFF.

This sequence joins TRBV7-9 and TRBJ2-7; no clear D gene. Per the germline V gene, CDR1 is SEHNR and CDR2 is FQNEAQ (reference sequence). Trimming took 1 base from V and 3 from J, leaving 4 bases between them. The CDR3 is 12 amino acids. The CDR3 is CASSLVFYEQYF. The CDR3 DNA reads TGTGCCAGCAGCTTAGTATTCTACGAGCAGTACTTC.

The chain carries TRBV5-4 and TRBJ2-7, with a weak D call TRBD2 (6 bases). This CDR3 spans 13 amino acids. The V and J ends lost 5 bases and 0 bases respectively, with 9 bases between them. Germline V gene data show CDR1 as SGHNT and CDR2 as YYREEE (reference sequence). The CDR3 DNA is TGTGCCAGCAGGCGGGACTTCTCCTACGAGCAGTACTTC. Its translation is CASRRDFSYEQYF. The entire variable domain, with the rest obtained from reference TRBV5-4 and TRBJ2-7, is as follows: ETGVTQSPTHLIKTRGQQVTLRCSSQSGHNTVSWYQQALGQGPQFIFQYYREEENGRGNFPPRFSGLQFPNYSSELNVNALELDDSALYLCASRRDFSYEQYFGPGTRLTVT.

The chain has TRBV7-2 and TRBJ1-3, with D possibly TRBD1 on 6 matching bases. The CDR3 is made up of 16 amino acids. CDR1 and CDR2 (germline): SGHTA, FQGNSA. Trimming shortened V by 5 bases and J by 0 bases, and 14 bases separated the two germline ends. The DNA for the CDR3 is TGTGCCAGCAGCCGAAAGTTGGACAGCTCTGGAAACACCATATATTTT. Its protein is CASSRKLDSSGNTIYF.

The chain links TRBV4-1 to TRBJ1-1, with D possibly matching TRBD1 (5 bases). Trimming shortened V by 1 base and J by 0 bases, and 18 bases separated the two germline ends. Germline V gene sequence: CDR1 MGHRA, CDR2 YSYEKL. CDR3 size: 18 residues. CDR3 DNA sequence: TGCGCCAGCAGCCAAGGGTCCAGCCCCAGGGCGATGAACACTGAAGCTTTCTTT. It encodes CASSQGSSPRAMNTEAFF.

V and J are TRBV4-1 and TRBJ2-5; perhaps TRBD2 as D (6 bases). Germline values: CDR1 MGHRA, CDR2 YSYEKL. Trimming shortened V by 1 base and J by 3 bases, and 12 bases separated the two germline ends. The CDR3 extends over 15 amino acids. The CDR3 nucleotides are TGCGCCAGCAGCCAAGCTGGGTGGGGGGAAGAGACCCAGTACTTC. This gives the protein CASSQAGWGEETQYF.

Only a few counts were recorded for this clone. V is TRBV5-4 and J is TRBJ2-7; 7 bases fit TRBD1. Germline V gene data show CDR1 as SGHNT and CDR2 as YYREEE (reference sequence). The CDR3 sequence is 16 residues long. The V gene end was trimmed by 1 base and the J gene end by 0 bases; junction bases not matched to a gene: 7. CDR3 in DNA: TGTGCCAGCAGCTTGTTCCCGGACAGGACCTCCTACGAGCAGTACTTC. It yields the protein CASSLFPDRTSYEQYF.

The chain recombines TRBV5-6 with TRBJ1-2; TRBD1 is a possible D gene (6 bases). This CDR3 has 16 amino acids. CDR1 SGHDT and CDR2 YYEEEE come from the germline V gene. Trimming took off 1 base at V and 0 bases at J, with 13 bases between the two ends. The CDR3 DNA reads TGTGCCAGCAGCTTGATCTCGGACAGCGCTAACTATGGCTACACCTTC. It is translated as CASSLISDSANYGYTF.

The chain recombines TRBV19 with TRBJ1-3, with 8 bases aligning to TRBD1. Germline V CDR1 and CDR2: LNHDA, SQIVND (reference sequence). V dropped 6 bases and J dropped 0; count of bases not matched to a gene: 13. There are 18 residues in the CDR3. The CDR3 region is CASRGNRGLGDSGNTIYF. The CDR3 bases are TGTGCCAGTAGGGGTAACAGGGGGTTGGGAGACTCTGGAAACACCATATATTTT.

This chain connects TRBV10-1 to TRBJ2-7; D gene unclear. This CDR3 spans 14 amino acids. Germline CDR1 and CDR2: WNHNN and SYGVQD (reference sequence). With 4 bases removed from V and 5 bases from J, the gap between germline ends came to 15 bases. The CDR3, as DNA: TGCGCCAGCAGTGCGGCAGCGATGCTCCACGAGCAGTACTTC. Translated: CASSAAAMLHEQYF.

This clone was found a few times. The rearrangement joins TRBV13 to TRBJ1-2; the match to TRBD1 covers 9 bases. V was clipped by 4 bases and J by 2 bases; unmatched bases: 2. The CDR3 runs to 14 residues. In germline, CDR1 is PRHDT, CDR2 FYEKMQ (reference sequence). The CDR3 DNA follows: TGTGCCAGCAGCTCGGGGACAGGGAACTATGGCTACACCTTC. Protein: CASSSGTGNYGYTF.